These 5 T cell receptor beta chains came from one sample sequenced in a study of low-dose radiotherapy and immunotherapy resistance in tumors. The time point was: before trial treatment. Primers used for first-strand cDNA, a TRAV- and TRBV-specific set, covered both alpha and beta chains. TCRs underwent 20 PCR cycles of amplification with a constant-region primer and V-primer adapter. One entry per CDR3 protein results from TCRdb running MiXCR on the reads. The top ten clones hold roughly 10% of a sample with over 55,000 distinct CDR3 sequences, around a third of them seen once. Here the sequenced sample was PBMCs, taken before treatment. These receptors were obtained from a female donor with ovarian cancer.

The V call is TRBV6-6, the J call TRBJ2-1; D possibly corresponds to TRBD1 (6 bases). CDR1 and CDR2 (germline): MNHNY, SVGAGI (reference sequence). Trimming pared 6 bases from V and 7 bases from J, leaving 13 bases between. This CDR3 has 13 residues. This CDR3 is CASRDRSENEQFF. CDR3 DNA sequence: TGTGCCAGCAGAGACAGGTCGGAGAATGAGCAGTTCTTC.

This clonotype was counted at least ten times. The rearrangement links TRBV7-9 to TRBJ2-6; D unclear. Germline V CDR1 and CDR2: SEHNR, FQNEAQ (reference sequence). V was pared by 8 bases and J by 0 bases, with 14 bases between. The CDR3 is 16 amino acids. CDR3 bases: TGTGCCAGCGCTTCATGGGTGGGCTCTGGGGCCAACGTCCTGACTTTC. This codes for CASASWVGSGANVLTF.

This clonotype was detected ten times or more. This chain joins TRBV14 and TRBJ2-1, with D unresolved. V lost 3 bases to trimming and J lost 2 bases, with 8 bases between them. The V gene's germline CDR1 is SGHDN and CDR2 FVKESK. The CDR3 is made up of 14 amino acids. Written as DNA, the CDR3 is TGTGCCAGCAGCCAGGGCTGGGCCTACAATGAGCAGTTCTTC. Encoded protein: CASSQGWAYNEQFF.

This clonotype has at least ten counts. The V and J genes are TRBV6-6 and TRBJ2-3; the D is unclear. Germline V gene data show CDR1 as MNHNY and CDR2 as SVGAGI (reference sequence). The V gene lost 4 bases and the J gene lost 5 bases, with 7 bases spanning the gap. CDR3 length equals 12 residues. The CDR3 DNA is TGTGCCAGCAGTTGGGCCCGAGATACGCAGTATTTT. This encodes CASSWARDTQYF.

Ten or more counts support this clonotype. V usage is TRBV7-2 and J usage is TRBJ2-3; maybe TRBD1 (6 bases). The germline V gene has CDR1 SGHTA and CDR2 FQGNSA. The CDR3 extends over 16 amino acids. The ends were cut back, 2 bases at V and 4 bases at J, with 16 bases in the middle. The CDR3 DNA sequence: TGTGCCAGCAGCTTATGGGGACAACTTTACGCAGATACGCAGTATTTT. Its translation is CASSLWGQLYADTQYF.